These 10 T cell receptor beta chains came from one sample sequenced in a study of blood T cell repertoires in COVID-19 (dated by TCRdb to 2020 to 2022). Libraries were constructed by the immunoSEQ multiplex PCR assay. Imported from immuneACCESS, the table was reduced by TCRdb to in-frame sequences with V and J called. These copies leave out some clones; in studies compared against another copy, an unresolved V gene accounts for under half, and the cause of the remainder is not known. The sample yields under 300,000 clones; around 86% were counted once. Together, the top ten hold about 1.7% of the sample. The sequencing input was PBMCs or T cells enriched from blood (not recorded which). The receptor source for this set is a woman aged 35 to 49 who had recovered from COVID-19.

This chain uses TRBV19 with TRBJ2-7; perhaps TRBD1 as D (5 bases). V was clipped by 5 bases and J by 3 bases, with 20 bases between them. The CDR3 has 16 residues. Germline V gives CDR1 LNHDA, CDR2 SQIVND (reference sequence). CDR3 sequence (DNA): TGTGCCAGTAGTCCCATAGGTGCGGCAGGGCGCTACGAGCAGTACTTC. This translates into CASSPIGAAGRYEQYF.

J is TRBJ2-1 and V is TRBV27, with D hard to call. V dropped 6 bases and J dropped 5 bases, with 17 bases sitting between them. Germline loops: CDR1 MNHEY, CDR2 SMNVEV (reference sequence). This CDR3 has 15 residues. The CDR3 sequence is CASRRQSITDNEQFF. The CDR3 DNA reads TGTGCCAGCAGGAGACAAAGCATTACGGACAATGAGCAGTTCTTC.

The DNA of the CDR3 is TGTGCCTGGAACCCGACAGGGGTCCGTGGTGAAAAACTGTTTTTT. It codes for CAWNPTGVRGEKLFF. The V gene is TRBV30, the J gene TRBJ1-4, with 8 bases that match TRBD1. Germline-derived CDR1 and CDR2 are GTSNPN and SVGIG (reference sequence). J gave up 7 bases and V 4 bases, and 11 bases lay outside the gene matches. The CDR3 extends over 15 amino acids.

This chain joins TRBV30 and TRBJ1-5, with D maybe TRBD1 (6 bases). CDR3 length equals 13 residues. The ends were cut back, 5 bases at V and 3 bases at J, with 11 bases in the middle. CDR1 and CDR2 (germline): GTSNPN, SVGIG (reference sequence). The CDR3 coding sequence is TGTGCCTGGGGAGGACAGATCAATCAGCCCCAGCATTTT. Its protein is CAWGGQINQPQHF.

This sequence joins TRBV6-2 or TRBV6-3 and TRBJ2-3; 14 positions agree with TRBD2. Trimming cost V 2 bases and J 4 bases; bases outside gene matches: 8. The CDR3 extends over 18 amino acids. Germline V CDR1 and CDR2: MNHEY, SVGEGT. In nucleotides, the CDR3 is TGTGCCAGCAGTTACCCGGAAGGGACTAGCGGGAGCCCAGATACGCAGTATTTT. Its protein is CASSYPEGTSGSPDTQYF.

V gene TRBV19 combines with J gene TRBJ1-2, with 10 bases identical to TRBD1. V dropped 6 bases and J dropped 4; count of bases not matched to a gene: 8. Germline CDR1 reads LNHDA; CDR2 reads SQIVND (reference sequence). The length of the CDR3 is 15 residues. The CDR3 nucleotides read TGTGCCAGTAGCCTCGGGACAGGGGACTTCTATGGCTACACCTTC. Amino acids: CASSLGTGDFYGYTF.

The CDR3 bases are TGTGCCAGTAGTAGTGAGCGGGAGGGCCTTGGCAATGAGCAGTTCTTC. Encoded protein: CASSSEREGLGNEQFF. The chain joins TRBV19 to TRBJ2-1, with TRBD2 matching 10 bases. The CDR3 runs 16 residues. Germline V lookup: CDR1 LNHDA, CDR2 SQIVND (reference sequence). Losses at the gene ends were 4 bases for V and 6 bases for J; bases not matched to a gene: 9.

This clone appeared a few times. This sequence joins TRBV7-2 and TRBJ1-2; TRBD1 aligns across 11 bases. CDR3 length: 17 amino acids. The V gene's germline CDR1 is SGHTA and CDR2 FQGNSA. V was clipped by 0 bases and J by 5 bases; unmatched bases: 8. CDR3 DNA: TGTGCCAGCAGCTTAGCTGGCCGGACAGGGGGCATTTATGGCTACACCTTC. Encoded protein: CASSLAGRTGGIYGYTF.

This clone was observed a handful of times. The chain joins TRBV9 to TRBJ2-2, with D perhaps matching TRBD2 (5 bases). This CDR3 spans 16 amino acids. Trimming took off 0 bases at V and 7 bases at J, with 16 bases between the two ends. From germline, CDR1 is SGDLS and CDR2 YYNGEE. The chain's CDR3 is CASSVAWTGMGGELFF. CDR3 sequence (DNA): TGTGCCAGCAGCGTAGCATGGACGGGGATGGGCGGGGAGCTGTTTTTT.

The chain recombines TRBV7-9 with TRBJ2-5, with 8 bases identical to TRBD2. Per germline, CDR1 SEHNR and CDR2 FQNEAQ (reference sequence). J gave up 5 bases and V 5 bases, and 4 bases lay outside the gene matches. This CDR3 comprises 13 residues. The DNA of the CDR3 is TGTGCCAGCAGCCGGACTAGCTACGAGACCCAGTACTTC. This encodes CASSRTSYETQYF.